These T cell receptor beta chains were read from a single sample in a study of blood T cell repertoires in COVID-19. Produced via immunoSEQ multiplex PCR; TCRdb's table is partial and in-frame only. The sample holds over 450,000 clones; roughly 87% are singletons and the top ten take roughly 0.9%. The material sequenced was peripheral blood. Receptor source: a man younger than 30 with COVID-19, enrolled during active disease. CDR3s include the opening cysteine and the closing phenylalanine or tryptophan.

TRBV2	TRBJ2-1	CASSRLAGYNEQFF
TRBV7-9	TRBJ1-2	CASSPTGAPHGYTF
TRBV7-9	TRBJ2-7	CASSLGLAGVTYEQYF
TRBV28	TRBJ2-5	CASRLAGATQETQYF
TRBV6-6	TRBJ1-2	CASSPQGTNYGYTF
TRBV15	TRBJ1-2	CATSRRGGDYGYTF
TRBV7-9	TRBJ2-3	CASSSWTGNTDTQYF
TRBV10-1	TRBJ2-3	CASSDLALGTDTQYF
TRBV2	TRBJ1-5	CASSEGPGGNQPQHF
TRBV6-1	TRBJ2-3	CASSEALVVSDTQYF
TRBV2	TRBJ2-3	CASSEDSGGDSSTDTQYF
TRBV24-1	TRBJ2-7	CATNLSYGEETYEQYF
TRBV6-6	TRBJ2-7	CASSYDRTYEQYF
TRBV27	TRBJ1-5	CASSPARTGEDQPQHF
TRBV6-5	TRBJ1-5	CASSLGQMNQPQHF
TRBV7-9	TRBJ1-2	CASSLVLSGPYGYTF
TRBV15	TRBJ2-5	CATSRDATQETQYF
TRBV12-5	TRBJ2-5	CASGPPLAEKYF
TRBV6-6	TRBJ1-2	CASSSQDRGEFGYTF
TRBV25-1	TRBJ1-4	CASSPPLREEDEKLFF
TRBV19	TRBJ1-2	CASSIEGLPNYGYTF
TRBV7-9	TRBJ1-4	CASSARTGDEKLFF
TRBV19	TRBJ1-1	CASRVWDLNTEAFF
TRBV3-1/TRBV3-2	TRBJ2-7	CASTRGAGYEQYF
TRBV19	TRBJ1-6	CASSIDGGFGSPLHF
TRBV12-3/TRBV12-4	TRBJ1-2	CASTRGANGYTF
TRBV6-4	TRBJ2-7	CASKGDSFIKGRSYEQYF
TRBV12-3/TRBV12-4	TRBJ2-5	CATAGSPKETQYF
TRBV12-5	TRBJ2-2	CASGLRGGSTGELFF
TRBV6-5	TRBJ2-7	CASSYTRLAGGYEQYF
TRBV2	TRBJ2-4	CASSGGTSEGRIQYF
TRBV5-4	TRBJ2-7	CASSPGGSRSYEQYF
TRBV6-5	TRBJ2-7	CASSYGQGLYEQYF
TRBV19	TRBJ2-5	CASSQGWETQYF
TRBV7-9	TRBJ2-5	CASSSTGTYQETQYF
TRBV2	TRBJ2-7	CASSGLPGQGRRGYEQYF
TRBV29-1	TRBJ2-6	CSVDVYSGGTNVLTF
TRBV6-5	TRBJ2-7	CASNLRQGAYEQYF
TRBV27	TRBJ2-1	CASSPQILASEQFF
TRBV19	TRBJ1-5	CASSILSRGSNQPQHF
TRBV4-1	TRBJ2-2	CASSQVFPKNTGELFF
TRBV18	TRBJ2-5	CASSPPRTLLAGVRETQYF
TRBV7-9	TRBJ1-4	CASSSSYEKLFF
TRBV11-2	TRBJ2-7	CASGTGLSYEQYF